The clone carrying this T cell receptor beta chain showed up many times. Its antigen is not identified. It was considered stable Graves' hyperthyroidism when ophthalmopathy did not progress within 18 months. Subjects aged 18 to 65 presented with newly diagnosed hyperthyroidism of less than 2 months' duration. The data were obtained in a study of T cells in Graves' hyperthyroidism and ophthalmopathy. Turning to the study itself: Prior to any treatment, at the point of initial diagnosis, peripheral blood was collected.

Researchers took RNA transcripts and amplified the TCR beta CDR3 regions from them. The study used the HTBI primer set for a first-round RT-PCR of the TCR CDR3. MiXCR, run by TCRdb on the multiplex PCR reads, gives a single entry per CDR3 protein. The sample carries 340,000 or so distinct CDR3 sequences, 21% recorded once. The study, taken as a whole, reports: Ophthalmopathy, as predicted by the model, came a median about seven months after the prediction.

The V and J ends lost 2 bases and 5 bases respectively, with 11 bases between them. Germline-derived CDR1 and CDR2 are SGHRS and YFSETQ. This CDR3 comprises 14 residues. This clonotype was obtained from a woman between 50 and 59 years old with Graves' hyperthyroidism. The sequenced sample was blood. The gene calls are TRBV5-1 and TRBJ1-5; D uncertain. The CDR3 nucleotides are TGCGCCAGCAGCTTACTCGGGGTCGATCAGCCCCAGCATTTT. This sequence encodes CASSLLGVDQPQHF.